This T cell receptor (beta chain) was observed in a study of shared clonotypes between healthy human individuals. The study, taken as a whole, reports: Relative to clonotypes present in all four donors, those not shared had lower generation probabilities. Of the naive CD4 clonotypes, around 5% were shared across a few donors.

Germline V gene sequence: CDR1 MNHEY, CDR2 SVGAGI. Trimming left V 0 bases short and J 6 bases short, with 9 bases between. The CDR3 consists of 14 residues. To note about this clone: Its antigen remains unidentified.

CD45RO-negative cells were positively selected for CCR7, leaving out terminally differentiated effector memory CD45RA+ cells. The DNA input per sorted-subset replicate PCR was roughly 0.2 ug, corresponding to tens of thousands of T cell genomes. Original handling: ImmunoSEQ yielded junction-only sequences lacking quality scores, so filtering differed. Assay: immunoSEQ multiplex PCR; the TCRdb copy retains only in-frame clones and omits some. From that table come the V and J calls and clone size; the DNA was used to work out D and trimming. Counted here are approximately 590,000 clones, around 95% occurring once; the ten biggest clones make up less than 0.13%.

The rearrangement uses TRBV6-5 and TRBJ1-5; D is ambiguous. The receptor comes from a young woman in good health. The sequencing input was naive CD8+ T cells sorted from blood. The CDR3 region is CASSYSAGSQPQHF. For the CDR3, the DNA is TGTGCCAGCAGTTACTCGGCCGGCAGTCAGCCCCAGCATTTT.